The rows below give T cell receptor beta chains drawn from one sample of a study of cytomegalovirus exposure and HLA in healthy donors. The repertoire was sequenced with immunoSEQ multiplex PCR; TCRdb's copy has only in-frame clones and lacks some. In all, the sample yields tens of thousands of clones. Sequences were obtained from PBMCs. Receptors were obtained from a woman between 35 and 50 years old in good health and CMV-seronegative. Both conserved end residues are part of each CDR3. D genes are given only for firm matches.

j_gene | d_gene | v_gene | CDR3nt | CDR3aa
TRBJ2-5 | TRBD1 | TRBV4-3 | TGCGCCAGCAGCCAAGGGGGACAGGGGGCCAGGGAGACCCAGTACTTC | CASSQGGQGARETQYF
TRBJ1-1 | TRBD1 | TRBV18 | TGTGCCAGCTCCGGGGACAGGATGTACACTGAAGCTTTCTTT | CASSGDRMYTEAFF
TRBJ2-7 | NA | TRBV18 | TGTGCCAGCTCACCACCGCAGGATGTGCAGTACTTC | CASSPPQDVQYF
TRBJ1-5 | TRBD1 | TRBV6-1 | TGTGCCAGCAGTGGAGGACAGGGTCATCGCTTCAGTAGCAATCAGCCCCAGCATTTT | CASSGGQGHRFSSNQPQHF
TRBJ1-2 | NA | TRBV2 | TGTGCCAGCAGCGTAGACAGGTTGATAAACTATGGCTACACCTTC | CASSVDRLINYGYTF
TRBJ2-7 | NA | TRBV4-3 | TGCGCCAGCAGCCGGGACTCCGCCTACGAGCAGTACTTC | CASSRDSAYEQYF
TRBJ2-3 | NA | TRBV29-1 | TGCAGCGTTGAAGATTCTTTGGTGAAGGGAGCAGATACGCAGTATTTT | CSVEDSLVKGADTQYF
TRBJ2-1 | NA | TRBV15 | TGTGCCACCAGCAGAGATAAGGGGAAAGGGAATGAGCAGTTCTTC | CATSRDKGKGNEQFF
TRBJ2-5 | NA | TRBV11-3 | TGTGCCAGCAGCTCCTGGGCCAAGGCGGGAGAGACCCAGTACTTC | CASSSWAKAGETQYF
TRBJ2-3 | NA | TRBV4-3 | TGCGCCAGCAGCCAAGCCGGGGAGAGCACAGATACGCAGTATTTT | CASSQAGESTDTQYF
TRBJ1-4 | NA | TRBV27 | TGTGCCAGCAGTTTACTGAACGGCAGGGAACTGTTTTTT | CASSLLNGRELFF
TRBJ2-7 | NA | TRBV12-2 | TGTGCAGGTCGCCTAGGGAGACAGGGGATAAGGGGCGAGCAGTACTTC | CAGRLGRQGIRGEQYF
TRBJ1-5 | NA | TRBV7-9 | TGTGCCAGCAGCTTAGGGGGAGCTTATAGCAATCAGCCCCAGCATTTT | CASSLGGAYSNQPQHF
TRBJ2-1 | TRBD2 | TRBV5-1 | TGCGCCAGCAGCTTGGCGACGACTAGCGGGCCGAGCAATGAGCAGTTCTTC | CASSLATTSGPSNEQFF
TRBJ2-1 | TRBD2 | TRBV6-5 | TGTGCCAGCGCCCGCCTAGCGGGCGCTAATGAGCAGTTCTTC | CASARLAGANEQFF
TRBJ2-2 | NA | TRBV25-1 | TGTGCCAGCAGTGAATTGGGCGCAGGTGCGAACACCGGGGAGCTGTTTTTT | CASSELGAGANTGELFF
TRBJ2-7 | TRBD2 | TRBV7-9 | TGTGCCAGCAGCTTAGCACTAGCGGGAGGTACCTACGAGCAGTACTTC | CASSLALAGGTYEQYF
TRBJ2-7 | TRBD1 | TRBV5-8 | TGTGCCAGCAGCTACAGGGGCTCCTACGAGCAGTACTTC | CASSYRGSYEQYF
TRBJ2-7 | TRBD1 | TRBV9 | TGTGCCAGCAGCGTAGACGAGGGGGACAGGGGTTCCTACGAGCAGTACTTC | CASSVDEGDRGSYEQYF
TRBJ2-5 | TRBD1 | TRBV19 | TGTGCCAGTAGTTGGGACAGGGAAGAGACCCAGTACTTC | CASSWDREETQYF
TRBJ2-1 | NA | TRBV29-1 | TGCAGCGTTGAAGCACCAGGGCGGCGGGAGCAGTTCTTC | CSVEAPGRREQFF
TRBJ2-5 | TRBD2 | TRBV4-2 | TGTGCCAGCAGCCAAGATTCTAGCGGGAGGGGGCAAGAGACCCAGTACTTC | CASSQDSSGRGQETQYF